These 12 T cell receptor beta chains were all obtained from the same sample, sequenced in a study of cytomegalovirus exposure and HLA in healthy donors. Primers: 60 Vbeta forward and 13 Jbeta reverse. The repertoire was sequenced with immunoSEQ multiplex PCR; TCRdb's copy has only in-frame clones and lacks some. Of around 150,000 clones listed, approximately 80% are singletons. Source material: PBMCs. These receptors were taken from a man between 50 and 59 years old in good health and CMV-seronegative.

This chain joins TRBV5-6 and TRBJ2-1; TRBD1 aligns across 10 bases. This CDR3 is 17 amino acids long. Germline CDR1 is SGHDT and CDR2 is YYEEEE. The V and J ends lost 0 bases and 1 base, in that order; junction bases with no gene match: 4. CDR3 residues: CASSLVRGQGSYNEQFF. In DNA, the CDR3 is TGTGCCAGCAGCTTGGTTAGGGGACAGGGGTCCTACAATGAGCAGTTCTTC.

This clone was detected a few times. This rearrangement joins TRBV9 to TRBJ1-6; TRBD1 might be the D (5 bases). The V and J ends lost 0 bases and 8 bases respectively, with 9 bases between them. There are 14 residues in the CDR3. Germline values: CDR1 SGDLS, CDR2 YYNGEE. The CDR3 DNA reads TGTGCCAGCAGCGTAGCAGGGAACGATTCACCCCTCCACTTT. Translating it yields CASSVAGNDSPLHF.

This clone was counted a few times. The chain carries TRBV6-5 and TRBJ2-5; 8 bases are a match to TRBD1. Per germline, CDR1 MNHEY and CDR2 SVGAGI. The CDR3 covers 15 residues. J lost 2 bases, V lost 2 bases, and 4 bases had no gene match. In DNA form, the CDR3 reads TGTGCCAGCAGTTACGGGACAGGAGTACAAGAGACCCAGTACTTC. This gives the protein CASSYGTGVQETQYF.

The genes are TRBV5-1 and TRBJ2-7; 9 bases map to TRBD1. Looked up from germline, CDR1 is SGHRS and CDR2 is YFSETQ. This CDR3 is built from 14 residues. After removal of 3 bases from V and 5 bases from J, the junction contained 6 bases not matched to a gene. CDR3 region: CASSSWDREHEQYF. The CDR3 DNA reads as TGCGCCAGCAGCTCCTGGGACAGGGAGCACGAGCAGTACTTC.

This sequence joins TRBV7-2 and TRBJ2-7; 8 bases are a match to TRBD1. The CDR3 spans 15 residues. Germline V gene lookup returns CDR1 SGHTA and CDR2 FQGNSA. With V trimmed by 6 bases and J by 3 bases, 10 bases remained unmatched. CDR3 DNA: TGTGCCAGCAGACGAGACAGGGGAGAAGTCTACGAGCAGTACTTC. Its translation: CASRRDRGEVYEQYF.

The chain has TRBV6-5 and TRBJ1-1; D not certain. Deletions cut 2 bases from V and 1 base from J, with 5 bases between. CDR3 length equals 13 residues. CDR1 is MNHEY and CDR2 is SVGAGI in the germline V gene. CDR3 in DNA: TGTGCCAGCAGTTACAGCTCGAACACTGAAGCTTTCTTT. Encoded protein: CASSYSSNTEAFF.

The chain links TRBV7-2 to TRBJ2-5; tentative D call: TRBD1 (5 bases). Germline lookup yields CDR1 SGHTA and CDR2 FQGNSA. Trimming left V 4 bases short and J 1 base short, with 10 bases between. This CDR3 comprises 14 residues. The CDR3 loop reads CASSSRQTQETQYF. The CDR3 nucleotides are TGTGCCAGCAGCTCGCGACAGACCCAAGAGACCCAGTACTTC.

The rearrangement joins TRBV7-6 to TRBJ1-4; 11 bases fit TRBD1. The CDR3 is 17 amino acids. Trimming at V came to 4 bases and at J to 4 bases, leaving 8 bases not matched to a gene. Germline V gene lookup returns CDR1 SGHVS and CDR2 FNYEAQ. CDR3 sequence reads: CASSSEGQGASNEKLFF. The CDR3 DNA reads TGTGCCAGCAGCTCCGAAGGACAGGGGGCAAGTAATGAAAAACTGTTTTTT.

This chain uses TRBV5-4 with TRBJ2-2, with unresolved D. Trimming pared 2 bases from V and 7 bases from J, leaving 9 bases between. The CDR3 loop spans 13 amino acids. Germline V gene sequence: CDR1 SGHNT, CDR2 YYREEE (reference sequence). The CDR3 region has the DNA TGTGCCAGCAGCTTAGACCGCGGCGGGGAGCTGTTTTTT. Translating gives CASSLDRGGELFF. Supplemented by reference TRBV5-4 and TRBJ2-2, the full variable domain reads ETGVTQSPTHLIKTRGQQVTLRCSSQSGHNTVSWYQQALGQGPQFIFQYYREEENGRGNFPPRFSGLQFPNYSSELNVNALELDDSALYLCASSLDRGGELFFGEGSRLTVL.

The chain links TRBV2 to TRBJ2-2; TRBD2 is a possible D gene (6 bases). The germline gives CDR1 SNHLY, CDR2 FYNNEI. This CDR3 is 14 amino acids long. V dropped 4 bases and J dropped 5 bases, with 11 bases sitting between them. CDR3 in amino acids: CASSVGGKTGELFF. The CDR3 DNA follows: TGTGCCAGCAGTGTGGGAGGAAAGACCGGGGAGCTGTTTTTT.

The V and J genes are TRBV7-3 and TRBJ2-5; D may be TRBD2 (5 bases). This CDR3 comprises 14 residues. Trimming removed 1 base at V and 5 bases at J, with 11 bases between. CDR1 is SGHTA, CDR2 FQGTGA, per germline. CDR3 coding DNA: TGTGCCAGCAGCTTAAATCCGGGAATGGAGACCCAGTACTTC. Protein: CASSLNPGMETQYF.

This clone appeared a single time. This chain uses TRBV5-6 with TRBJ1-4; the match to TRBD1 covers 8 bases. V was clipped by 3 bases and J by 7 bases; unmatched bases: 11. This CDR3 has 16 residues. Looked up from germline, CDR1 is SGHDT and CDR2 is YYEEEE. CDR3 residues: CASSSDPGGLLEKLFF. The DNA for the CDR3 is TGTGCCAGCAGCTCTGACCCAGGGGGCTTACTTGAAAAACTGTTTTTT.